The text below deals with one TCR beta chain. This clone was detected only a few times. The antigen this receptor binds is unknown. No base-level quality is on record; no much larger clone is a single base apart. Receptor libraries were prepared by the immunoSEQ multiplex PCR assay. The original methods were these. A statistical classification framework was developed to diagnose cytomegalovirus status using the catalog of TCR beta chain sequences. TCRdb provides this immuneACCESS table in a form limited to in-frame rearrangements. Some clones are lacking; in checked studies, under half of them reflect an unresolved V gene, and why the rest are absent is not known. The V and J calls and clone size were taken over from that table, and D and trimming were inferred from the DNA. The sample includes around 120,000 clones, with approximately 89% observed a single time. About 1.8% of the sample is in the top ten clones.

The donors belonged to the validation cohort of about 130 subjects, which was separate from the roughly 700-subject first cohort. The sample belongs to a study of cytomegalovirus exposure and HLA in healthy donors (dated by TCRdb to between 2016 and 2019). For the study in its entirety: The roughly 670 repertoires of the first cohort and the approximately 130 validation repertoires were produced on the same platform, according to a later analysis. To predict cytomegalovirus infection status, the study brought together high-throughput TCR immunosequencing, statistical association of individual TCRs with disease status, and machine learning. The aim of the study was to test whether cataloging public T cell receptors could identify signatures of past pathogen exposure. Along with the approximately 620-subject first cohort, a separate validation cohort of 120 different subjects was used.

V is cut by 3 bases and J by 1 base, and the space between the germline ends is 3 bases. Counted from cysteine to phenylalanine, this CDR3 has 12 amino acids. The CDR3 DNA has 36 bases and is translated from base 1. The germline V gene (reference sequence) supplies CDR1 LNHNV and CDR2 YYDKDF. Findings and caveats that apply to the study as a whole: The classifier was reported to diagnose cytomegalovirus status with high specificity and sensitivity in both the original and validation cohorts. The study listed 164 TCR beta chains as associated with cytomegalovirus. A later analysis had no HLA typing for the validation cohort, so co-occurrence there was scored across all 110 or so repertoires. Most TCR sequences were observed very rarely across donors, whereas some public TCRs were present in many individuals. The authors suggested that the approach could potentially be generalized to other disease states and immunological phenotypes. Of the cluster scores, about 94% were above 0 in a later analysis, which found that TCRs clustered in the first cohort also tended to co-occur in the 95 to 150 validation repertoires. In vitro tests confirmed that a few of the cytomegalovirus-associated TCR beta chains recognize cytomegalovirus antigens.

The source material was PBMCs. The clonotype was recovered from a man between 18 and 35 years old in good health and CMV-seronegative. The sequence is built from TRBV15 and TRBJ1-2; the D gene assignment is ambiguous. The DNA is as follows: TGTGCCACCAGCAGTCATAACTATGGCTACACCTTC. It translates to CATSSHNYGYTF.